This is a list of T cell receptor beta chains from one sample in a study of Ad26.COV2.S vaccination and SARS-CoV-2 variants. Method: immunoSEQ multiplex PCR; TCRdb's copy keeps in-frame clones and lacks some. The table includes about 390,000 clones, over 80% detected once. The sample consisted of peripheral blood, taken in a trial of Ad26.COV2.S vaccine versus placebo. All receptors come from a person aged 18-65 years who received the Ad26.COV2.S COVID-19 vaccine or a placebo. Both conserved end residues are part of each CDR3. Expanded clones are given a class, and other clones once, few, many or no size at all.

j_call v_call clone_size cdr3_length cdr3_aa
TRBJ1-1 TRBV28 once 15 CASSSLRGRNTEAFF
TRBJ2-7 TRBV9 . 15 CASSVDPTGTYEQYF
TRBJ1-1 TRBV7-9 . 12 CASSTGVTEAFF
TRBJ1-1 TRBV2 . 13 CASSAIWQGEAFF
TRBJ2-5 TRBV5-4 few 14 CASSLEAGQETQYF
TRBJ1-2 TRBV28 . 14 CASSSPGTFYGYTF
TRBJ1-2 TRBV7-2 few 15 CASSSYRQVAHGYTF
TRBJ2-2 TRBV7-9 few 15 CASSFLDRDTGELFF
TRBJ1-5 TRBV30 once 13 CAWSQGAGQPQHF
TRBJ2-3 TRBV5-4 . 14 CASSSRYTPDTQYF
TRBJ2-7 TRBV20-1 few 11 CSARVLGEQYF
TRBJ1-1 TRBV12-3/TRBV12-4 . 11 CASSFDTEAFF
TRBJ1-1 TRBV2 . 12 CASSEGTTEAFF
TRBJ2-1 TRBV5-4 . 13 CASSLRGFNEQFF
TRBJ2-3 TRBV13 . 14 CASSLRLATDTQYF
TRBJ1-2 TRBV19 few 15 CASSIWDRPNYGYTF
TRBJ2-7 TRBV6-2/TRBV6-3 . 13 CASSYSNTYEQYF
TRBJ2-7 TRBV27 once 12 CASTPPFYEQYF
TRBJ2-7 TRBV4-1 . 15 CASSPTQGASDEQYF
TRBJ2-7 TRBV18 . 13 CASPSTDSYEQYF
TRBJ2-7 TRBV4-3 . 15 CASSQVAGDTYEQYF
TRBJ1-1 TRBV28 . 15 CASSLVDLGAAEAFF
TRBJ1-4 TRBV5-8 . 15 CASSRSSATNEKLFF
TRBJ2-1 TRBV19 . 15 CASSGRGWNYNEQFF
TRBJ2-2 TRBV28 . 21 CASSFRNVSVQAGTFFGELFF
TRBJ1-2 TRBV6-5 . 15 CASLPPGLTHYGYTF
TRBJ2-2 TRBV5-6 . 17 CASSFSPNSRGTGELFF
TRBJ2-5 TRBV28 . 12 CASKRDLETQYF
TRBJ1-2 TRBV7-2 . 13 CASSFSTEGGYTF
TRBJ1-6 TRBV12-5 . 15 CASGPGQGFDSPLHF
TRBJ2-7 TRBV6-5 once 14 CASSYSRQTYEQYF
TRBJ1-1 TRBV11-2 . 13 CASRIDGGTEAFF
TRBJ1-2 TRBV7-9 . 16 CASSLVGLSINYGYTF
TRBJ2-2 TRBV2 . 15 CASSPDTKNTGELFF
TRBJ1-5 TRBV4-2 . 16 CASSQDGGGDDQPQHF
TRBJ1-2 TRBV30 . 14 CAWNRNTGTRGYTF
TRBJ1-1 TRBV6-2/TRBV6-3 . 16 CASSPGQGVRWAEAFF
TRBJ1-3 TRBV5-1 few 16 CASSLEQVVAGNTIYF
TRBJ2-1 TRBV3-1/TRBV3-2 . 15 CASSRGTGGFNEQFF
TRBJ1-5 TRBV19 few 15 CASTASARGNQPQHF
TRBJ2-1 TRBV7-9 . 14 CASSSGLSYNEQFF
TRBJ1-1 TRBV6-5 . 14 CASSYSQGFAEAFF
TRBJ1-1 TRBV24-1 once 13 CATSDRGRTEAFF